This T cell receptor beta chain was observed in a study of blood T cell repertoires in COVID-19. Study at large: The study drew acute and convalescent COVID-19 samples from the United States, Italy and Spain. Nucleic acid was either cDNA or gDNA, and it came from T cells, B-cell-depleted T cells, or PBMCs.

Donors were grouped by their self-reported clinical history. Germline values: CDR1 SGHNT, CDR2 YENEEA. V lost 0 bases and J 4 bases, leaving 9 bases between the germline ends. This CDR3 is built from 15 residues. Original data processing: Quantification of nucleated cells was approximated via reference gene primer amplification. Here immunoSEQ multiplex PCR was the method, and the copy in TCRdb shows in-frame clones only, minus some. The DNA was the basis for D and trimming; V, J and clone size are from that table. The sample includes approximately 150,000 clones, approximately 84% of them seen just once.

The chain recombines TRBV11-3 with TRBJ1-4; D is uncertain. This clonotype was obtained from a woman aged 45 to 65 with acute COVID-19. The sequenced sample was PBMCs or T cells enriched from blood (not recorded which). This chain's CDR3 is CASSLDKAGNEKLFF. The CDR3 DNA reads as TGTGCCAGCAGCTTAGATAAGGCGGGTAATGAAAAACTGTTTTTT.